Following are 22 T cell receptor beta chains from one sample sequenced in a study of a mutant IDH1 vaccine in newly diagnosed glioma. Only in-frame clones appear in the TCRdb table, and some are missing; sequencing was by immunoSEQ multiplex PCR. Found here are about 92,000 clones, about 83% of them singletons; the top ten hold around 7%. Time point in this sample: baseline, week 1 (first vaccination visit). Regarding treatment: pre-vaccination baseline after standard-of-care therapy. The sample was PBMCs, taken from a glioma patient treated with radiotherapy, temozolomide or both. The receptor set was obtained from a woman between 50 and 59 years old with glioma.

CDR3 region: CASSYISGSTDTQYF. The CDR3 DNA follows: TGTGCCAGCAGTTACATTAGCGGAAGCACAGATACGCAGTATTTT. The chain uses TRBV6-6 and TRBJ2-3; a weak D match, TRBD2 (6 bases). The CDR3 has 15 residues. Germline CDR1 reads MNHNY; CDR2 reads SVGAGI (reference sequence). Between the trimmed V and J ends, which lost 2 bases and 0 bases, there was a span of 9 bases.

V and J are TRBV11-1 and TRBJ1-6; D not resolved. CDR1 is SGHAT, CDR2 FQDESV, per germline (reference sequence). The V end was cut by 3 bases, the J end by 8 bases, with 17 bases between. The CDR3 runs 16 residues. The CDR3 protein is CASSFSRELRDSPLHF. The CDR3 coding sequence is TGTGCCAGCAGCTTTAGTCGCGAACTTAGGGATTCACCCCTCCACTTT. Drawing the rest from reference TRBV11-1 and TRBJ1-6, the complete variable domain is EAEVAQSPRYKITEKSQAVAFWCDPISGHATLYWYRQILGQGPELLVQFQDESVVDDSQLPKDRFSAERLKGVDSTLKIQPAELGDSAMYLCASSFSRELRDSPLHFGNGTRLTVT.

The chain links TRBV2 to TRBJ1-6, with D hard to call. The CDR3 is 18 amino acids. Trimming cost V 3 bases and J 7 bases, with 22 bases left between them. From germline, CDR1 is SNHLY and CDR2 FYNNEI. Here the CDR3 reads CASSDVSPTHLWNSPLHF. Here the CDR3 DNA reads TGTGCCAGCAGTGACGTTTCCCCTACCCACCTATGGAATTCACCCCTCCACTTT.

The V and J genes are TRBV27 and TRBJ2-1, with a tentative D call TRBD1 (6 bases). V dropped 7 bases and J dropped 4 bases, with 20 bases sitting between them. This CDR3 has 16 amino acids. Germline CDR1 and CDR2: MNHEY and SMNVEV (reference sequence). This CDR3 reads CASKFSQGSRYNEQFF. In DNA form, the CDR3 reads TGTGCCAGCAAGTTTTCTCAGGGGAGTAGGTACAATGAGCAGTTCTTC.

The V call is TRBV5-1, the J call TRBJ1-1; TRBD1 is a possible D gene (5 bases). The CDR3 loop spans 15 amino acids. Per germline, CDR1 SGHRS and CDR2 YFSETQ. Trimming shortened V by 0 bases and J by 2 bases, and 11 bases separated the two germline ends. CDR3: CASSLVGRVNTEAFF. Written as DNA, the CDR3 is TGCGCCAGCAGCTTGGTCGGCAGGGTTAACACTGAAGCTTTCTTT.

This clone was seen only a few times. The rearrangement joins TRBV7-8 to TRBJ2-7; D is ambiguous. CDR1 SGHVS and CDR2 FQNEAQ come from the germline V gene. The CDR3 is 10 residues long. The germline V and J ends were trimmed by 8 bases and 3 bases, with 5 bases remaining between them. The DNA for the CDR3 is TGTGCCAGCGGTGTCTACGAGCAGTACTTC. Amino acid sequence: CASGVYEQYF. The whole variable domain, filled in from reference TRBV7-8 and TRBJ2-7, reads GAGVSQSPRYKVAKRGQDVALRCDPISGHVSLFWYQQALGQGPEFLTYFQNEAQLDKSGLPSDRFFAERPEGSVSTLKIQRTQQEDSAVYLCASGVYEQYFGPGTRLTVT.

The chain joins TRBV4-1 to TRBJ1-5; a weak D match, TRBD1 (5 bases). The germline gives CDR1 MGHRA, CDR2 YSYEKL. V was pared by 5 bases and J by 3 bases, with 11 bases between. The CDR3 spans 14 residues. CDR3 amino acids: CASSFDSFNQPQHF. Here the CDR3 DNA reads TGCGCCAGCAGCTTTGACAGTTTCAATCAGCCCCAGCATTTT.

This clone showed up just once. This chain uses TRBV6-5 with TRBJ1-2; D gene unclear. With 3 bases removed from V and 0 bases from J, the gap between germline ends came to 5 bases. Germline lookup yields CDR1 MNHEY and CDR2 SVGAGI. There are 13 residues in the CDR3. CDR3 sequence (DNA): TGTGCCAGCAGTTATCGACCTAACTATGGCTACACCTTC. Translated, it gives CASSYRPNYGYTF.

This clone was found a few times. The chain recombines TRBV19 with TRBJ1-2, with a tentative D call TRBD1 (6 bases). Trimming pared 1 base from V and 7 bases from J, leaving 16 bases between. Germline loops: CDR1 LNHDA, CDR2 SQIVND (reference sequence). CDR3 length: 15 residues. The chain's CDR3 is CASSIGLGAIGGYTF. The DNA of the CDR3 is TGTGCCAGTAGTATAGGGTTGGGGGCGATAGGTGGCTACACCTTC.

Only one count was recorded for this clone. CDR3 sequence (DNA): TGTGCCAGCAGTGTGGGTCATTATGATGAGCAGTTCTTC. Translation gives CASSVGHYDEQFF. The genes are TRBV2 and TRBJ2-1, with D unclear. Trimming removed 4 bases at V and 8 bases at J, with 12 bases between. The CDR3 runs 13 residues. CDR1 SNHLY and CDR2 FYNNEI come from the germline V gene.

V gene TRBV10-3 combines with J gene TRBJ2-2; D call uncertain. Per the germline V gene, CDR1 is ENHRY and CDR2 is SYGVKD. V lost 1 base, J lost 8 bases, and 5 bases lay in between. CDR3 size: 12 residues. CDR3 in DNA: TGTGCCATCAGTGAGTTAGCTGGGGAGCTGTTTTTT. Encoded protein: CAISELAGELFF.

The V gene is TRBV19, the J gene TRBJ1-1; TRBD1 might be the D (5 bases). The germline CDR1 and CDR2 sequences are LNHDA and SQIVND (reference sequence). CDR3 length equals 14 residues. Trimming took off 7 bases at V and 1 base at J, with 13 bases between the two ends. CDR3 amino acids: CASIGDLRNTEAFF. CDR3 in DNA: TGTGCCAGTATCGGGGACCTGCGGAACACTGAAGCTTTCTTT. Complete variable domain (other parts from reference TRBV19 and TRBJ1-1): DGGITQSPKYLFRKEGQNVTLSCEQNLNHDAMYWYRQDPGQGLRLIYYSQIVNDFQKGDIAEGYSVSREKKESFPLTVTSAQKNPTAFYLCASIGDLRNTEAFFGQGTRLTVV.

J is TRBJ2-3 and V is TRBV7-6; TRBD1 matches 7 bases. This CDR3 contains 16 residues. Germline CDR1 is SGHVS and CDR2 is FNYEAQ. The junction had 12 bases not matched to a gene; V was cut back by 4 bases and J by 5 bases. DNA of the CDR3: TGTGCCAGCAGCTCGGGGACAGACCACGACCGAGATACGCAGTATTTT. It codes for CASSSGTDHDRDTQYF.

The chain is built from TRBV7-9 and TRBJ1-5; tentatively, D is TRBD1 (6 bases). From germline, CDR1 is SEHNR and CDR2 FQNEAQ (reference sequence). V lost 8 bases to trimming and J lost 0 bases, with 11 bases between them. The CDR3 has 14 residues. CDR3 bases: TGTGCCAGCGGGTACAGGGATAGCAATCAGCCCCAGCATTTT. It yields the protein CASGYRDSNQPQHF.

This clone was recorded only once. The DNA for the CDR3 is TGCGCCAGCAGCCGCGAACCCTCTTTCTACGAGCAGTACTTC. This encodes CASSREPSFYEQYF. The chain combines TRBV4-1 with TRBJ2-7; D is unresolved. Germline CDR1 reads MGHRA; CDR2 reads YSYEKL. CDR3 length equals 14 residues. V lost 4 bases to trimming and J lost 3 bases, with 13 bases between them.

The chain employs TRBV6-5 and TRBJ1-1; 10 positions match TRBD1. The V and J ends lost 4 bases and 3 bases, in that order; junction bases with no gene match: 5. The CDR3 is 15 residues long. Looked up from germline, CDR1 is MNHEY and CDR2 is SVGAGI. CDR3 in amino acids: CASSWPGQGYTEAFF. CDR3 nucleotide sequence: TGTGCCAGCAGTTGGCCGGGACAGGGGTACACTGAAGCTTTCTTT.

Here the CDR3 DNA reads TGTGCCAGCAGGAAGGAACCGGGGGAAGCTTTCTTT. Amino acids: CASRKEPGEAFF. The chain carries TRBV6-5 and TRBJ1-1, with D uncertain. Trimming took off 6 bases at V and 8 bases at J, with 13 bases between the two ends. Looked up from germline, CDR1 is MNHEY and CDR2 is SVGAGI. CDR3 length equals 12 residues.

The chain joins TRBV28 to TRBJ1-3; D remains unclear. The CDR3 runs to 15 residues. The germline CDR1 and CDR2 sequences are MDHEN and SYDVKM. Deletions cut 8 bases from V and 0 bases from J, with 14 bases between. The DNA for the CDR3 is TGTGCCAGCCACAGCCCGGGGAACTCTGGAAACACCATATATTTT. Amino acid sequence: CASHSPGNSGNTIYF.

This sequence joins TRBV5-1 and TRBJ1-1, with 8 bases identical to TRBD1. The trim removed 7 bases at V and 4 bases at J, leaving 9 bases unmatched. Germline CDR1 SGHRS, CDR2 YFSETQ. The CDR3 loop spans 14 amino acids. CDR3 bases: TGCGCCAGCCGCGACAGGGGCGGTGGCACTGAAGCTTTCTTT. Its translation is CASRDRGGGTEAFF.

V and J are TRBV5-4 and TRBJ1-4; D is uncertain. The CDR3 consists of 15 residues. From germline, CDR1 is SGHNT and CDR2 YYREEE (reference sequence). V lost 2 bases and J 0 bases, leaving 8 bases between the germline ends. The CDR3, as DNA: TGTGCCAGCAGCTTCCAAATTGCAACTAATGAAAAACTGTTTTTT. It yields the protein CASSFQIATNEKLFF.

The chain carries TRBV6-6 and TRBJ1-5; TRBD1 matches at 7 bases. The germline V gene has CDR1 MNHNY and CDR2 SVGAGI (reference sequence). The CDR3 has 13 residues. Trimming removed 6 bases from V and 7 bases from J; junction bases left unmatched: 6. The CDR3 region is CASSAQGQQPQHF. The DNA of the CDR3 is TGTGCCAGCAGCGCACAGGGGCAGCAGCCCCAGCATTTT.

The chain carries TRBV2 and TRBJ1-5, with 8 bases matching TRBD1. The CDR3 extends over 14 amino acids. J was trimmed by 5 bases and V by 2 bases; bases with no gene match: 2. Germline CDR1 reads SNHLY; CDR2 reads FYNNEI. In nucleotides, the CDR3 is TGTGCCAGCAGTGAACTACAGGGGGATCAGCCCCAGCATTTT. It yields the protein CASSELQGDQPQHF. Drawing the rest from reference TRBV2 and TRBJ1-5, the complete variable domain is EPEVTQTPSHQVTQMGQEVILRCVPISNHLYFYWYRQILGQKVEFLVSFYNNEISEKSEIFDDQFSVERPDGSNFTLKIRSTKLEDSAMYFCASSELQGDQPQHFGDGTRLSIL.